This T cell receptor (beta chain) is drawn from a study of blood T cell repertoires in COVID-19. Generated by immunoSEQ multiplex PCR, the TCRdb table keeps only in-frame clones and is missing some. The table records over 95,000 clones, 84% of them present only once. The sample was peripheral blood. The clonotype originates from a man aged 65-85 years with active or convalescent COVID-19.

CDR3 amino acids: CASRGTGGAGNYGYTF. Here the CDR3 DNA reads TGCGCCAGCAGGGGGACAGGGGGCGCTGGTAACTATGGCTACACCTTC. The V call is TRBV10-2, the J call TRBJ1-2, with 12 nucleotides matching TRBD1. V shed 6 bases and J 1 base; nucleotides not matched to a gene: 6. Per the germline V gene, CDR1 is WSHSY and CDR2 is SAAADI. This CDR3 region has 16 residues.